The clone carrying this TCR beta chain was seen only a few times. Its antigen is undetermined. Deep-level assay runs were performed. The table came from immunoSEQ multiplex PCR; TCRdb's copy has only in-frame clones and leaves some out. This table has 1,500,000 or so clones, about 96% appearing once. The data were taken from a study of shared clonotypes between healthy human individuals. Study at large: Each donor's CD8 memory used one plate, CD8 naive two, each CD4 subset three.

The study's findings and limits: Only blood samples were collected, and tissue repertoires likely differ. Sequencing depth was expected to affect clonotype sharing among donors.

The CDR3 length is 16 residues. J lost 4 bases, V lost 3 bases, and 8 bases had no gene match. The germline CDR1 and CDR2 sequences are LNHDA and SQIVND (reference sequence). This TCR came from a man younger than 40 in good health. The V gene is TRBV19, the J gene TRBJ2-5, with TRBD2 matching 10 bases. Sequencing was carried out using naive CD4+ T cells sorted from blood. Noted subset: CD45RA+ positively selected. Written as DNA, the CDR3 is TGTGCCAGTAGTATGAAGCGGGAGGGCCCGGGAGAGACCCAGTACTTC. It encodes CASSMKREGPGETQYF.